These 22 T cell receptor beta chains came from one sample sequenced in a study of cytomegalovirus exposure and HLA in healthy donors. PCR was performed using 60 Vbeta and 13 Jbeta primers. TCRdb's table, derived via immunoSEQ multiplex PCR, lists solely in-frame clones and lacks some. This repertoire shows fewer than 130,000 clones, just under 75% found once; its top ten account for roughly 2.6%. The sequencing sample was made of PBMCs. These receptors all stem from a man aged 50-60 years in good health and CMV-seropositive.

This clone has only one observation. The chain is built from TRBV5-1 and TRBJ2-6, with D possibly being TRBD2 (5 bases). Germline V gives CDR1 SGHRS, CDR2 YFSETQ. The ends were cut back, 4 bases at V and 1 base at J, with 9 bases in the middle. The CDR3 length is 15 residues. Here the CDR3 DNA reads TGCGCCAGCAGCCCCTCGGGATCTGGGGCCAACGTCCTGACTTTC. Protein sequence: CASSPSGSGANVLTF.

The CDR3 coding sequence is TGTGCCAGCAGTTCCCCAGGACTAGCGGGAGCTTATAACACCGGGGAGCTGTTTTTT. It is translated as CASSSPGLAGAYNTGELFF. J is TRBJ2-2 and V is TRBV28, with TRBD2 matching 13 bases. CDR3 length equals 19 residues. Per germline, CDR1 MDHEN and CDR2 SYDVKM. Germline trimming cut 4 bases from V and 2 bases from J; bases unmatched to any gene: 10.

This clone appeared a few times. The CDR3 DNA is TGTGCCAGCAGTGGGGGAAGCGGGAGGGGGAACATTCAGTACTTC. The encoded protein is CASSGGSGRGNIQYF. The chain recombines TRBV2 with TRBJ2-4, with 10 bases that match TRBD2. Germline CDR1 SNHLY, CDR2 FYNNEI. The CDR3 runs 15 residues. The J segment lost 7 bases and the V segment lost 4 bases, leaving 7 bases of the junction unmatched. The whole variable domain, remainder taken from reference TRBV2 and TRBJ2-4, is EPEVTQTPSHQVTQMGQEVILRCVPISNHLYFYWYRQILGQKVEFLVSFYNNEISEKSEIFDDQFSVERPDGSNFTLKIRSTKLEDSAMYFCASSGGSGRGNIQYFGAGTRLSVL.

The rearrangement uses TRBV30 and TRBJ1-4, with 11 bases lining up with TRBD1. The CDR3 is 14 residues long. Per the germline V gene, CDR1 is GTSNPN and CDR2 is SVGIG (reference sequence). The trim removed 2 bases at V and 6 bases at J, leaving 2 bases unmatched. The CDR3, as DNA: TGTGCCTGGAGTCGGGACAGGGGGTATGAAAAACTGTTTTTT. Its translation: CAWSRDRGYEKLFF.

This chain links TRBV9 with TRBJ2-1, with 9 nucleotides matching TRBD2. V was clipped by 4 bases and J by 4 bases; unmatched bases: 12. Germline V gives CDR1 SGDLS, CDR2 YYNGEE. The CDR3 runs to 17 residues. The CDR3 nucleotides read TGTGCCAGCAGCTCAACGTTAGCGGGAGCTGAGTACAATGAGCAGTTCTTC. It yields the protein CASSSTLAGAEYNEQFF. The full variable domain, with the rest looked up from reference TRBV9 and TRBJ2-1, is DSGVTQTPKHLITATGQRVTLRCSPRSGDLSVYWYQQSLDQGLQFLIQYYNGEERAKGNILERFSAQQFPDLHSELNLSSLELGDSALYFCASSSTLAGAEYNEQFFGPGTRLTVL.

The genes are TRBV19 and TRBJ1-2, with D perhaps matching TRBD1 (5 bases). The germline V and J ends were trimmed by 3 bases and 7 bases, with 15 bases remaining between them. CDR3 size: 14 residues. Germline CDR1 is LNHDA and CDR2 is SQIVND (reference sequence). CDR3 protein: CASSISSGTTGYTF. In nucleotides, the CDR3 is TGTGCCAGTAGTATTTCAAGCGGGACGACTGGCTACACCTTC. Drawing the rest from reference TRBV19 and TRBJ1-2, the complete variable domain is DGGITQSPKYLFRKEGQNVTLSCEQNLNHDAMYWYRQDPGQGLRLIYYSQIVNDFQKGDIAEGYSVSREKKESFPLTVTSAQKNPTAFYLCASSISSGTTGYTFGSGTRLTVV.

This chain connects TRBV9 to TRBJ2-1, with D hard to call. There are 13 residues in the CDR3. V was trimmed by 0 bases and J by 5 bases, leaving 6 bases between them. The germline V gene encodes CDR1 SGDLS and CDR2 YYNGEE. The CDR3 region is CASSVGLHNEQFF. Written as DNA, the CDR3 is TGTGCCAGCAGCGTAGGACTGCACAATGAGCAGTTCTTC.

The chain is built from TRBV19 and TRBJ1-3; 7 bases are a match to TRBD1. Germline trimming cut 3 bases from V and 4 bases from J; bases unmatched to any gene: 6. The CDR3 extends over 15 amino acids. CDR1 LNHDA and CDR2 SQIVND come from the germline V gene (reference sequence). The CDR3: CASSISTGEGNTIYF. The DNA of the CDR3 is TGTGCCAGTAGTATCAGCACAGGGGAAGGAAACACCATATATTTT. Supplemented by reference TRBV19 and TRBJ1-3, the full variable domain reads DGGITQSPKYLFRKEGQNVTLSCEQNLNHDAMYWYRQDPGQGLRLIYYSQIVNDFQKGDIAEGYSVSREKKESFPLTVTSAQKNPTAFYLCASSISTGEGNTIYFGEGSWLTVV.

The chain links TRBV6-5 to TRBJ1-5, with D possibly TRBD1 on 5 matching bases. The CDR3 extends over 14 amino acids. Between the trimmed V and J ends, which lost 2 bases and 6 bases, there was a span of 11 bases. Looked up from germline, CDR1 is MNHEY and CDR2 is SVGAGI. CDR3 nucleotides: TGTGCCAGCAGTTACGCAGGGCCAGGTCAGCCCCAGCATTTT. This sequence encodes CASSYAGPGQPQHF.

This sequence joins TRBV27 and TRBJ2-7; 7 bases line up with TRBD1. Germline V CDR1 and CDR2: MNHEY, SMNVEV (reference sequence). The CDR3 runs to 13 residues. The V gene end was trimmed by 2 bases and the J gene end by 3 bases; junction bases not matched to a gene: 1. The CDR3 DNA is TGTGCCAGCAGTTTAGACAGGGACTACGAGCAGTACTTC. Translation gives CASSLDRDYEQYF.

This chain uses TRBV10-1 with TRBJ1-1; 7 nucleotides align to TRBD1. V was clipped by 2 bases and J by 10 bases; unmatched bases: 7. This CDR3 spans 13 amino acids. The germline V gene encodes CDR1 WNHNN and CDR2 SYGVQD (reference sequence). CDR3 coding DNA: TGCGCCAGCAGTGAGACAGGGGCCGTTACAGCTTTCTTT. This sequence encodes CASSETGAVTAFF.

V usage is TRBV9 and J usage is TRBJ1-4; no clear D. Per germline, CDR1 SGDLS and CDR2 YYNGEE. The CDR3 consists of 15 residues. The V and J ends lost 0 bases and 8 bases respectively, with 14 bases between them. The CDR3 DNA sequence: TGTGCCAGCAGCGTAGGTGCTTTCGATCGGGAAAAACTGTTTTTT. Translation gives CASSVGAFDREKLFF.

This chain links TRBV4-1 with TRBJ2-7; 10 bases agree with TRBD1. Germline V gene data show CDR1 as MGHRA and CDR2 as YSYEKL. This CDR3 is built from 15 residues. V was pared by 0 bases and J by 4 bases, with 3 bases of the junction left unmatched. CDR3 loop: CASSQDRQGAYEQYF. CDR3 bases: TGCGCCAGCAGCCAAGATAGACAGGGGGCATACGAGCAGTACTTC.

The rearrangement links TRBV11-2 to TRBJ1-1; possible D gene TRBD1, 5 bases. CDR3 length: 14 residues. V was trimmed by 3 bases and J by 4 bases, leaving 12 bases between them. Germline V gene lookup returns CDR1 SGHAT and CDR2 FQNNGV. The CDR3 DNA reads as TGTGCCAGCAGCTTTCGTGGCCAGGGCACTGAAGCTTTCTTT. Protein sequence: CASSFRGQGTEAFF.

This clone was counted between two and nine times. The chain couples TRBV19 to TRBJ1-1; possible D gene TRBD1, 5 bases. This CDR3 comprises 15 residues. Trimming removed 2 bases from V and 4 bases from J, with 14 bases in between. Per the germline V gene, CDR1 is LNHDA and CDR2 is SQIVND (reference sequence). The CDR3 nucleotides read TGTGCCAGTAGTATAAGTGGGGCCCTGGGCACTGAAGCTTTCTTT. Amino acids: CASSISGALGTEAFF.

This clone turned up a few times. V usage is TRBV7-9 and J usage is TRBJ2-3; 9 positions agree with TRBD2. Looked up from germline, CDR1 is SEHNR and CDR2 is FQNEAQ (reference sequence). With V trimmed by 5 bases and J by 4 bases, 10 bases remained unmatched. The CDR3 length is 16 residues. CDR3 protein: CASSLTGGGVSDTQYF. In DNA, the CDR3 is TGTGCCAGCAGCCTAACGGGCGGGGGGGTTTCAGATACGCAGTATTTT.

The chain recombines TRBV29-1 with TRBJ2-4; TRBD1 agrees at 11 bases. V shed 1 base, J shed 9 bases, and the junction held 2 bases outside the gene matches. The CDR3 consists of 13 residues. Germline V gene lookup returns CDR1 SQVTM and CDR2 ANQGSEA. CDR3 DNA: TGCAGCGTTGAAGGGACAGGGGGCAGCATTCAGTACTTC. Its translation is CSVEGTGGSIQYF.

CDR3 coding DNA: TGTGCCAGCAGCGTAGCTTTGAGGTCCAGGGAGGGGGAAGCTTTCTTT. This gives the protein CASSVALRSREGEAFF. V usage is TRBV9 and J usage is TRBJ1-1, with D perhaps matching TRBD1 (5 bases). V was shortened by 0 bases and J by 8 bases, with 20 bases between the two germline ends. Germline V gene sequence: CDR1 SGDLS, CDR2 YYNGEE. The length of the CDR3 is 16 residues. The complete variable domain, with remaining parts taken from reference TRBV9 and TRBJ1-1, reads DSGVTQTPKHLITATGQRVTLRCSPRSGDLSVYWYQQSLDQGLQFLIQYYNGEERAKGNILERFSAQQFPDLHSELNLSSLELGDSALYFCASSVALRSREGEAFFGQGTRLTVV.

CDR3 sequence (DNA): TGCGCCAGCTCTGAGGGGGACAATGAGCAGTTCTTC. Translation: CASSEGDNEQFF. The chain joins TRBV10-1 to TRBJ2-1; TRBD1 might be the D (6 bases). V gave up 8 bases and J gave up 5 bases, with 10 bases separating them. This CDR3 is 12 amino acids long. The germline V gene has CDR1 WNHNN and CDR2 SYGVQD (reference sequence).

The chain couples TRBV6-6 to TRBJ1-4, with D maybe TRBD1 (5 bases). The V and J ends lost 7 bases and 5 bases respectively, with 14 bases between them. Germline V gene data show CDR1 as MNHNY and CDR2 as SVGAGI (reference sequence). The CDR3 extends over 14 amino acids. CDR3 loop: CASMGGLQNEKLFF. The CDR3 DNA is TGTGCCAGCATGGGGGGACTGCAAAATGAAAAACTGTTTTTT.

The DNA of the CDR3 is TGTGCCTGGAGTCGGGACTCCGGAGGAGATACGCAGTATTTT. Its protein product is CAWSRDSGGDTQYF. The chain combines TRBV30 with TRBJ2-3; a possible D gene is TRBD2 (6 bases). Trimming shortened V by 2 bases and J by 5 bases, and 14 bases separated the two germline ends. Germline CDR1 is GTSNPN and CDR2 is SVGIG (reference sequence). The CDR3 spans 14 residues.

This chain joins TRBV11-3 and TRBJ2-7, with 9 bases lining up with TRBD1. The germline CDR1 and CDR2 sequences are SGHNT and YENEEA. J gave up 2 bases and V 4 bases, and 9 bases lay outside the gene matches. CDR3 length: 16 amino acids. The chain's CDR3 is CASSSKNGTGPYEQYF. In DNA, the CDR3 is TGTGCCAGCAGCTCAAAAAACGGGACAGGGCCCTACGAGCAGTACTTC.